A selection of T cell receptor beta chains follows, all from one sample in a study of resident and recirculating memory T cells in vitiligo. The protocol was immunoSEQ multiplex PCR, while the TCRdb copy is restricted to in-frame clones and leaves out a portion. The sample carries tens of thousands of clones, more than 85% recorded once. The sequenced sample was blood. These receptors were collected from a male donor with vitiligo. Each CDR3 is given with its conserved first and last residue. A D gene is named only where the DNA matches it firmly. The size field is filled for only some rows; it gives once, few, many or a size class.

V gene	D gene	J gene	clone size	CDR3 protein	CDR3 DNA
TRBV5-1	TRBD1	TRBJ1-6	-	CASSLEGTGGRALHF	TGCGCCAGCAGCTTGGAGGGGACAGGGGGAAGGGCCCTCCACTTT
TRBV6-5	-	TRBJ2-7	once	CASSYGGGGFLEQYF	TGTGCCAGCAGTTACGGGGGCGGGGGTTTTCTCGAGCAGTACTTC
TRBV5-1	-	TRBJ1-4	-	CASSLMTGRSEKLFF	TGCGCCAGCAGTTTGATGACAGGCAGATCTGAAAAACTGTTTTTT
TRBV28	TRBD1	TRBJ2-4	-	CASSLFGTGPKNIQYF	TGTGCCAGCAGTTTATTTGGGACAGGGCCCAAAAACATTCAGTACTTC
TRBV19	-	TRBJ1-2	-	CASSIQRNYGYTF	TGTGCCAGTAGTATTCAACGGAACTATGGCTACACCTTC
TRBV6-6	-	TRBJ1-5	-	CASSYSRTVSNQPQHF	TGTGCCAGCAGTTACTCTAGGACTGTTAGCAATCAGCCCCAGCATTTT
TRBV7-2	-	TRBJ2-7	-	CASSLSGGFEQYF	TGTGCCAGCAGCTTGTCAGGGGGGTTCGAGCAGTACTTC
TRBV5-1	TRBD1	TRBJ1-2	-	CASSVGQGNYGYTF	TGCGCCAGCAGCGTTGGACAGGGTAACTATGGCTACACCTTC
TRBV20-1	-	TRBJ2-7	-	CSAPVSYEQYF	TGCAGTGCCCCCGTTTCCTACGAGCAGTACTTC
TRBV5-6	-	TRBJ2-7	-	CASSSDGGVEQYF	TGTGCCAGCAGCTCGGACGGGGGAGTCGAGCAGTACTTC